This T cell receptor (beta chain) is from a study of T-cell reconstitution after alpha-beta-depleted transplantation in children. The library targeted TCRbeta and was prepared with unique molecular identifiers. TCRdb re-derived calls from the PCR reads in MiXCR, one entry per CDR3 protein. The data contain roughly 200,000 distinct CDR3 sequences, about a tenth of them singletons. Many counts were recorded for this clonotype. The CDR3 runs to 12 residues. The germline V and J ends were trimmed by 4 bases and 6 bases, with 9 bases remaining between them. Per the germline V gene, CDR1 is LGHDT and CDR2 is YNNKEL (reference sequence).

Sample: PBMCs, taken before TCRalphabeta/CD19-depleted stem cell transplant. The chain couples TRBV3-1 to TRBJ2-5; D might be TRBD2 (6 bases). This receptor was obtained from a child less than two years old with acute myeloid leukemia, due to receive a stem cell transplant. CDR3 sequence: CASSRGEKTQYF. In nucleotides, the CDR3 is TGTGCCAGCAGCCGGGGGGAGAAGACCCAGTACTTC.